Described below is a single T cell receptor (beta chain) sequence and its context. No antigen is known for it. This sample was taken from a study of early T cells in non-severe SARS-CoV-2 infection. As for the study in general: The sequenced material was bulk RNA from unsorted whole blood, and its chains were unpaired. Study conclusions and caveats: Sequences matched to VDJdb favored anti-spike CD8 responses, while private and CD4 specificities were missed.

Individual cDNA molecules received unique molecular identifiers. TCRdb reprocessed the 5' RACE reads with MiXCR, giving one entry per CDR3 protein. The profile shows approximately 52,000 distinct CDR3 sequences, approximately 8% of them singletons. The CDR3 extends over 15 amino acids. From germline, CDR1 is LGHDT and CDR2 YNNKEL (reference sequence). Trimming at V came to 0 bases and at J to 5 bases, leaving 4 bases not matched to a gene. Sample: whole blood. V usage is TRBV3-1 and J usage is TRBJ2-7; 10 bases are a match to TRBD1. The receptor was derived from an adult who was a healthcare worker with PCR-confirmed SARS-CoV-2 infection or an uninfected control (not recorded which). CDR3 DNA sequence: TGTGCCAGCAGCCAAGAGGGACAGGGGACGGACGAGCAGTACTTC. Translated: CASSQEGQGTDEQYF.